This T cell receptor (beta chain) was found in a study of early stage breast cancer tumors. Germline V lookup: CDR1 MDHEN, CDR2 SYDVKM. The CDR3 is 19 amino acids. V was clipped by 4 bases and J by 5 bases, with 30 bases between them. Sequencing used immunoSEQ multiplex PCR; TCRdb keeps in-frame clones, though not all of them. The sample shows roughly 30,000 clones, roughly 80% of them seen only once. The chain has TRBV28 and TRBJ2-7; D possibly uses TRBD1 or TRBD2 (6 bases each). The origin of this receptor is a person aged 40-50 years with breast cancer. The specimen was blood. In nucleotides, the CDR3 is TGTGCCAGCAGTTCCCCGGGGGACAACGTCGCGGGGAAAGAGGACGAGCAGTACTTC. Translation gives CASSSPGDNVAGKEDEQYF.